This paragraph reports one T cell receptor (beta chain). What it binds is unknown. The sample comes from a study of cytomegalovirus exposure and HLA in healthy donors. Study-level results: In a later analysis, common viral pathogens appeared linked to several of the most significant clusters.

The PCR had 60 Vbeta and 13 Jbeta primers. TCRdb keeps only in-frame clones here, not all; method: immunoSEQ multiplex PCR. The sample yields around 190,000 clones, over 70% seen once. Germline trimming cut 11 bases from V and 3 bases from J; bases unmatched to any gene: 4. The CDR3 is 13 amino acids. CDR1 MNHEY and CDR2 SVGAGI come from the germline V gene. The sequencing input was PBMCs. This receptor was taken from a man aged 35 to 55 in good health and CMV-seropositive. The chain employs TRBV6-5 and TRBJ2-7; TRBD2 matches 13 bases. The CDR3 here is CAVRTSGSYEQYF. The DNA of the CDR3 is TGTGCCGTACGGACTAGCGGGAGCTACGAGCAGTACTTC.